This record covers a single T cell receptor (beta chain). Its antigen remains unidentified. Described time point: week 5, during vaccination. Every vaccination contained 300 ug of the mutant IDH1 20-mer peptide and was paired with topical imiquimod. The assay was immunoSEQ multiplex PCR, and TCRdb's table has in-frame clones only and misses some. In the table there are about 40,000 clones, approximately 89% of which are singletons. This sample is drawn from a study of a mutant IDH1 vaccine in newly diagnosed glioma. General study findings and limits: Researchers report vaccine-induced immune responses in roughly 93% of patients.

Germline CDR1 reads SEHNR; CDR2 reads FQNEAQ (reference sequence). The junction had 5 bases not matched to a gene; V was cut back by 3 bases and J by 6 bases. There are 13 residues in the CDR3. Here the sequenced sample was PBMCs, taken from a glioma patient whose treatment included an IDH1 peptide vaccine. The receptor was isolated from a man in his forties or fifties with glioma. The chain has TRBV7-9 and TRBJ2-7, with 7 bases identical to TRBD1. The CDR3 sequence: CASSFYAGGEQYF. CDR3 nucleotides: TGTGCCAGCAGCTTTTATGCAGGGGGCGAGCAGTACTTC.